This entry is about one T cell receptor (beta chain). No antigen is known for it. Over several immunoSEQ plates, each subset's genomic DNA was distributed in even portions. Assay: immunoSEQ multiplex PCR; the TCRdb copy retains only in-frame clones and omits some. Counted here are under 600,000 clones, roughly 98% occurring once; the ten biggest clones make up 0.25% to 0.35%. Naive CD8 cells, CD45RO-negative and positively selected for CCR7, excluded terminally differentiated effector memory CD45RA+ cells. This sample is part of a study of shared clonotypes between healthy human individuals. General study points: Clonotype sharing among donors was expected to depend on sequencing depth.

This receptor was obtained from a man between 25 and 39 years old in good health. The sample was naive CD8+ T cells sorted from blood.

The CDR3 sequence is CASSSEAPTSSGNTIYF. In DNA form, the CDR3 reads TGTGCCAGCAGCTCCGAGGCTCCCACGTCCTCTGGAAACACCATATATTTT. The chain couples TRBV7-6 to TRBJ1-3; no clear D. In germline, CDR1 is SGHVS, CDR2 FNYEAQ. CDR3 length: 17 residues. V dropped 4 bases and J dropped 0 bases, with 16 bases sitting between them.